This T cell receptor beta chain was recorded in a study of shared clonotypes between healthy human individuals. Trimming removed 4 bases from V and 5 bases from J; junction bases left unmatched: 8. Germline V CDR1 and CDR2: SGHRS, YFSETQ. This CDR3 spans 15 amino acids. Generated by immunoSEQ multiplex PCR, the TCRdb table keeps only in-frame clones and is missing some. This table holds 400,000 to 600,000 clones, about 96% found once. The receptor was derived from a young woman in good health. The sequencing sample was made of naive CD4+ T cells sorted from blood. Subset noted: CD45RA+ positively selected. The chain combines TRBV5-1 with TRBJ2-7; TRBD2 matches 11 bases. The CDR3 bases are TGCGCCAGCAGCAGACCTCTAGCGGGAGGCGACGAGCAGTACTTC. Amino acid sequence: CASSRPLAGGDEQYF.